This T cell receptor (beta chain) was identified in a study of cytomegalovirus exposure and HLA in healthy donors. Study summary: Membership in the Caucasian-associated ancestry cluster was found for about four fifths of approximately 380 genotyped donors.

Points on this clone: Its antigen remains unidentified.

Overall study results and limits: The authors later found TCR association rates varying by HLA locus, with DRB1 most and HLA-C fewest.

This CDR3 is 19 amino acids long. Germline V CDR1 and CDR2: SGHRS, YFSETQ. V lost 1 base, J lost 0 bases, and 22 bases lay in between. Amplification used 60 Vbeta primers and 13 Jbeta primers. The assay was immunoSEQ multiplex PCR, and TCRdb's table has in-frame clones only and misses some. Its table records 95,000 to 110,000 clones. The J gene is TRBJ1-1, the V gene TRBV5-1; a possible D gene is TRBD1 (5 bases). This receptor was obtained from a man in his forties or fifties in good health and CMV-seronegative. Sequenced: PBMCs. Written as DNA, the CDR3 is TGCGCCAGCAGCTTGCGTCCAGGGTCTCGGTCCTGGATGAACACTGAAGCTTTCTTT. Its protein product is CASSLRPGSRSWMNTEAFF.